These 13 T cell receptor beta chains came from one sample sequenced in a study of T cells in Graves' hyperthyroidism and ophthalmopathy. TCR beta CDR3 region amplification was performed from RNA transcripts. The HTBI primer set was used in a first-round RT-PCR of the TCR CDR3. TCRdb passed the multiplex PCR reads through MiXCR, listing each CDR3 protein once. The table has 730,000 or so distinct CDR3 sequences, about 19% seen once; the top ten hold approximately 16%. Sequenced sample: blood. The receptors derive from a woman in her forties or fifties with Graves' hyperthyroidism that later progressed to Graves' ophthalmopathy.

This clonotype has a count of ten or more. The gene calls are TRBV6-1 and TRBJ2-5; 7 bases map to TRBD1. Germline V gene sequence: CDR1 MNHNS, CDR2 SASEGT. After removal of 6 bases from V and 9 bases from J, the junction contained 13 bases not matched to a gene. This CDR3 is 14 amino acids long. CDR3 sequence: CASRVSATGWAQYF. The CDR3 coding sequence is TGTGCCAGCAGAGTTTCGGCGACAGGGTGGGCCCAGTACTTC.

This sequence joins TRBV5-1 and TRBJ1-5; the D is unclear. Germline assignment: CDR1 SGHRS and CDR2 YFSETQ. Trimming left V 4 bases short and J 5 bases short, with 13 bases between. The CDR3 runs 14 residues. For the CDR3, the DNA is TGCGCCAGCAGCCCGGGTCTCAGTGATCAGCCCCAGCATTTT. Translated, it gives CASSPGLSDQPQHF. Drawing the rest from reference TRBV5-1 and TRBJ1-5, the complete variable domain is KAGVTQTPRYLIKTRGQQVTLSCSPISGHRSVSWYQQTPGQGLQFLFEYFSETQRNKGNFPGRFSGRQFSNSRSEMNVSTLELGDSALYLCASSPGLSDQPQHFGDGTRLSIL.

The rearrangement uses TRBV4-2 and TRBJ2-2, with D perhaps TRBD2 (5 bases). In germline, CDR1 is LGHNA, CDR2 YNFKEQ. The CDR3 totals 13 residues. V shed 1 base and J shed 7 bases, with 7 bases lying between them. Written as DNA, the CDR3 is TGTGCCAGCAGCCAAGCACGGGACGGGGAGCTGTTTTTT. Amino acid sequence: CASSQARDGELFF.

This clonotype was seen a few times. This chain connects TRBV6-1 to TRBJ1-1; 9 bases agree with TRBD1. V dropped 10 bases and J dropped 3; count of bases not matched to a gene: 6. CDR3 length: 13 amino acids. Germline lookup yields CDR1 MNHNS and CDR2 SASEGT. The CDR3: CATLQGADTEAFF. The DNA for the CDR3 is TGTGCCACCTTACAGGGGGCGGACACTGAAGCTTTCTTT.

This clonotype turned up a few times. V is TRBV6-1 and J is TRBJ2-2; the D is unclear. V lost 7 bases and J 0 bases, leaving 15 bases between the germline ends. The CDR3 contains 16 residues. Germline CDR1 and CDR2: MNHNS and SASEGT. CDR3 residues: CASKKLEASNTGELFF. For the CDR3, the DNA is TGTGCCAGCAAAAAGCTTGAGGCGTCGAACACCGGGGAGCTGTTTTTT.

This clonotype appeared a single time. The chain recombines TRBV6-1 with TRBJ1-4, with 8 bases aligning to TRBD1. The length of the CDR3 is 15 residues. The ends lost 0 bases at V and 12 bases at J; junction bases unmatched: 9. The germline gives CDR1 MNHNS, CDR2 SASEGT. Here the CDR3 DNA reads TGTGCCAGCAGTGAAGCAGTGGGACAGGACTCTCAACTGTTTTTT. It translates to CASSEAVGQDSQLFF.

This clonotype was counted only a few times. This chain uses TRBV20-1 with TRBJ2-6, with 11 bases matching TRBD1. Germline trimming cut 4 bases from V and 6 bases from J; bases unmatched to any gene: 2. The CDR3 spans 14 residues. Per the germline V gene, CDR1 is DFQATT and CDR2 is SNEGSKA (reference sequence). This chain's CDR3 is CSAKDRGQANVLTF. The CDR3, as DNA: TGCAGTGCTAAGGACAGGGGGCAGGCCAACGTCCTGACTTTC.

This chain connects TRBV3-1 to TRBJ2-6; D not certain. The germline V and J ends were trimmed by 0 bases and 2 bases, with 17 bases remaining between them. CDR1 is LGHDT, CDR2 YNNKEL, per germline (reference sequence). The CDR3 loop spans 19 amino acids. The CDR3 loop is CASSQEPSRMGTGANVLTF. Here the CDR3 DNA reads TGTGCCAGCAGCCAAGAGCCTTCCCGGATGGGAACTGGGGCCAACGTCCTGACTTTC. The full variable domain, rest sourced from reference TRBV3-1 and TRBJ2-6, is DTAVSQTPKYLVTQMGNDKSIKCEQNLGHDTMYWYKQDSKKFLKIMFSYNNKELIINETVPNRFSPKSPDKAHLNLHINSLELGDSAVYFCASSQEPSRMGTGANVLTFGAGSRLTVL.

The CDR3 reads CASRRAGTANSPLHF. As DNA, the CDR3 is TGTGCCAGCAGGCGAGCAGGGACAGCTAATTCACCCCTCCACTTT. The V gene is TRBV6-1, the J gene TRBJ1-6, with 7 bases that match TRBD1. This CDR3 contains 15 residues. Germline CDR1 is MNHNS and CDR2 is SASEGT. V dropped 6 bases and J dropped 6; count of bases not matched to a gene: 8.

This clonotype was counted at least ten times. V is TRBV11-3 and J is TRBJ2-2; D assignment may be TRBD1 or TRBD2 (5 bases each). The length of the CDR3 is 15 residues. Germline loops: CDR1 SGHNT, CDR2 YENEEA. Deletions cut 3 bases from V and 8 bases from J, with 16 bases between. CDR3 protein: CASSLEDTEAGELFF. The CDR3 DNA follows: TGTGCCAGCAGCTTGGAGGACACGGAGGCGGGGGAGCTGTTTTTT.

The sample holds many counts of this clonotype. The chain recombines TRBV5-1 with TRBJ1-3; D is undetermined. The CDR3 runs to 14 residues. Germline CDR1 is SGHRS and CDR2 is YFSETQ. V was pared by 4 bases and J by 4 bases, with 12 bases between. The CDR3 bases are TGCGCCAGCAGCCCGGCCCGAACAGGAAACACCATATATTTT. Translated: CASSPARTGNTIYF.

This chain joins TRBV7-6 and TRBJ1-2; 10 positions agree with TRBD1. This CDR3 has 13 amino acids. Germline lookup yields CDR1 SGHVS and CDR2 FNYEAQ. Trimming took 6 bases from V and 8 from J; bases not matched to a gene: 6. The CDR3: CASRPTGGRGYTF. The CDR3 DNA is TGTGCCAGCAGGCCGACAGGGGGCCGGGGCTACACCTTC.

This rearrangement joins TRBV20-1 to TRBJ2-7; TRBD1 matches at 7 bases. The junction had 9 bases not matched to a gene; V was cut back by 6 bases and J by 1 base. This CDR3 has 14 amino acids. Looked up from germline, CDR1 is DFQATT and CDR2 is SNEGSKA (reference sequence). The CDR3 loop reads CSAPIKGASYEQYF. CDR3 coding DNA: TGCAGTGCCCCCATAAAGGGGGCGTCCTACGAGCAGTACTTC.